Below, one T cell receptor beta chain is given with its context. Antigen specificity is unknown. This specimen comes from a study of cytomegalovirus exposure and HLA in healthy donors. Study findings and constraints: Most of the TCR beta V segments (in an earlier analysis) were productive either about 87% or about 30% of the time.

Per germline, CDR1 SGDLS and CDR2 YYNGEE. This CDR3 spans 16 amino acids. The ends lost 2 bases at V and 9 bases at J; junction bases unmatched: 10. In the PCR, 60 Vbeta and 13 Jbeta primers were used. Repertoires were generated with immunoSEQ multiplex PCR, while TCRdb's copy carries only in-frame clones and drops some. The sample data list 150,000 to 250,000 clones. The receptor's source is a boy aged 5 to 17 in good health and CMV-seronegative. Material for sequencing was PBMCs. The genes are TRBV9 and TRBJ1-6, with 8 bases that match TRBD1. The CDR3 bases are TGTGCCAGCAGCGTCCGGAGCACAGGGGGTGGTTCACCCCTCCACTTT. Translated, it gives CASSVRSTGGGSPLHF.